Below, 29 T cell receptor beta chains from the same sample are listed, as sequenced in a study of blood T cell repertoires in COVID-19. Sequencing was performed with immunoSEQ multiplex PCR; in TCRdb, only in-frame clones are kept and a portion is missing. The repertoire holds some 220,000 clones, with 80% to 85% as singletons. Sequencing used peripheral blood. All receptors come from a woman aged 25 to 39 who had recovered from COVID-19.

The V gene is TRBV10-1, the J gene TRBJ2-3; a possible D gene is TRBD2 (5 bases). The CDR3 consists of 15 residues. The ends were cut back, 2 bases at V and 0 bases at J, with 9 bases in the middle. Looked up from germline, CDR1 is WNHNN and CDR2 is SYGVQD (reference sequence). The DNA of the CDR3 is TGCGCCAGCAGTGAGAAAGCGGTTAGCACAGATACGCAGTATTTT. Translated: CASSEKAVSTDTQYF.

The CDR3 region is CASSYFPLTGDTEAFF. The CDR3 DNA reads as TGTGCCAGCAGTTACTTCCCCCTGACAGGGGACACTGAAGCTTTCTTT. The chain employs TRBV6-5 and TRBJ1-1; 8 bases match TRBD1. The length of the CDR3 is 16 residues. CDR1 MNHEY and CDR2 SVGAGI come from the germline V gene. The V gene end was trimmed by 1 base and the J gene end by 3 bases; junction bases not matched to a gene: 7.

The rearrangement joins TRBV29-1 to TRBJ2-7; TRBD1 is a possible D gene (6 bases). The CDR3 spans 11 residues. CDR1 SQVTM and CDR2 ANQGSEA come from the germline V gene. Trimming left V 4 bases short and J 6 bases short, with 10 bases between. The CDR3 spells CSVAQQGEQYF. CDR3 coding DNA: TGCAGCGTTGCTCAACAGGGCGAGCAGTACTTC.

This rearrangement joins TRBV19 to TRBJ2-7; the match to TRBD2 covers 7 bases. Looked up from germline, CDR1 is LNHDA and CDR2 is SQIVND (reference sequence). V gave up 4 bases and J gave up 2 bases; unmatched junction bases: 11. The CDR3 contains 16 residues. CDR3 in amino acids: CASSRTLGGMAYEQYF. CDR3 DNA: TGTGCCAGTAGTAGGACTTTGGGGGGGATGGCCTACGAGCAGTACTTC.

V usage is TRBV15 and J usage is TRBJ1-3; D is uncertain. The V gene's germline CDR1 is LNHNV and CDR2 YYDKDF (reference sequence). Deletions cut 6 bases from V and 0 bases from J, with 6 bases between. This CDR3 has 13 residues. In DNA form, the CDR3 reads TGTGCCACCAGATGGAGCTCTGGAAACACCATATATTTT. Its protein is CATRWSSGNTIYF.

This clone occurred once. The CDR3 protein is CASSFASGVDEQFF. The CDR3 nucleotides are TGCGCCAGCAGCTTTGCTAGCGGGGTGGATGAGCAGTTCTTC. This chain connects TRBV5-1 to TRBJ2-1; 9 bases are shared with TRBD2. The trim removed 2 bases at V and 8 bases at J, leaving 5 bases unmatched. This CDR3 contains 14 residues. CDR1 and CDR2 from the germline V gene are SGHRS and YFSETQ.

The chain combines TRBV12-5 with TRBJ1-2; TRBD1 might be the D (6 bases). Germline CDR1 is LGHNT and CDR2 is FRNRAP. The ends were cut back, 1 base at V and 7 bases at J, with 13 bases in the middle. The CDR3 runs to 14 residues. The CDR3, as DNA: TGTGCTAGTGGTTTGGAAACAGGGTGGGGTGGCTACACCTTC. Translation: CASGLETGWGGYTF. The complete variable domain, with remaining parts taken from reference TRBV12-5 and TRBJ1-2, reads DARVTQTPRHKVTEMGQEVTMRCQPILGHNTVFWYRQTMMQGLELLAYFRNRAPLDDSGMPKDRFSAEMPDATLATLKIQPSEPRDSAVYFCASGLETGWGGYTFGSGTRLTVV.

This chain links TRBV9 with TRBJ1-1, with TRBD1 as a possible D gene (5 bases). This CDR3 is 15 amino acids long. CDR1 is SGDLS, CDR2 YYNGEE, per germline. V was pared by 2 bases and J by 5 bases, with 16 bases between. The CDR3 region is CASSVGTQRWTEAFF. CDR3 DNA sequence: TGTGCCAGCAGCGTTGGGACTCAACGATGGACTGAAGCTTTCTTT.

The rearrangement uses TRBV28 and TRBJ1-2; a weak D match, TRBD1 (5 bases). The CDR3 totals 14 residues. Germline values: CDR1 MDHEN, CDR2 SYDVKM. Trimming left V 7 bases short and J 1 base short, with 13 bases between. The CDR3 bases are TGTGCCAGCATCAATTCCGACAGTAACTATGGCTACACCTTC. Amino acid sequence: CASINSDSNYGYTF.

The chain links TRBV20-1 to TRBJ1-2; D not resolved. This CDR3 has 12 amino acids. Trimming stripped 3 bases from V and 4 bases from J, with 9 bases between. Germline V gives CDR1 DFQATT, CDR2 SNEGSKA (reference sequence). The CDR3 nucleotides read TGCAGTGCTAGTCATATCAGCTATGGCTACACCTTC. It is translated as CSASHISYGYTF.

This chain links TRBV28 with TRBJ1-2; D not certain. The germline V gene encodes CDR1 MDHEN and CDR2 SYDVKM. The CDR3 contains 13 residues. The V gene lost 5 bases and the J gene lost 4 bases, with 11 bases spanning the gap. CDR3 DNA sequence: TGTGCCAGCAGTGACGGGTTGTTCTATGGCTACACCTTC. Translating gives CASSDGLFYGYTF.

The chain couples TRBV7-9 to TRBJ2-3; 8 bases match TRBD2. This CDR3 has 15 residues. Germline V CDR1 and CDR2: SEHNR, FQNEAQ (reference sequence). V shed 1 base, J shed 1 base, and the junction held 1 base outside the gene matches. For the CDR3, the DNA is TGTGCCAGCAGCTTAGTGCGGGAGGGCACAGATACGCAGTATTTT. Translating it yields CASSLVREGTDTQYF.

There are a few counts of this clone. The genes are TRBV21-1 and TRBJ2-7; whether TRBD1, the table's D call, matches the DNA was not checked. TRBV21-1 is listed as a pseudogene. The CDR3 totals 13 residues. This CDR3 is CASGDRSSYEQYF. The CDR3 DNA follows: TGTGCCAGCGGAGACAGGAGCTCCTACGAGCAGTACTTC.

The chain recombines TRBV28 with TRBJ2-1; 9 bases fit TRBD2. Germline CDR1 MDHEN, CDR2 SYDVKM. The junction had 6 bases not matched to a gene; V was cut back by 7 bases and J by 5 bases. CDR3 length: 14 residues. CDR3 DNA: TGTGCCAGCAAGATAGCGGGAGCCGACAATGAGCAGTTCTTC. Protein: CASKIAGADNEQFF.

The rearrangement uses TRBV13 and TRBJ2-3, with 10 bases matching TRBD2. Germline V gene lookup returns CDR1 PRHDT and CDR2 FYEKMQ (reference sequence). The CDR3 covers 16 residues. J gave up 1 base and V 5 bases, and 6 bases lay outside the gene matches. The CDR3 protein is CASSLRTSGRTDTQYF. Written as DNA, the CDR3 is TGTGCCAGCAGCCTCCGGACTAGCGGTCGCACAGATACGCAGTATTTT.

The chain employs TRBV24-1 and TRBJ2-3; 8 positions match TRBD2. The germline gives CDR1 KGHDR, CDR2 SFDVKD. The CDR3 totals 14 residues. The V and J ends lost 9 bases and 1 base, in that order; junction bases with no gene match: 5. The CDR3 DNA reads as TGTGCCACCCAGCAAGCGGGAGGCACAGATACGCAGTATTTT. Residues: CATQQAGGTDTQYF.

In DNA, the CDR3 is TGTGCCAGCAGGAGCGGAGCAAAGAACACCGGGGAGCTGTTTTTT. Translation gives CASRSGAKNTGELFF. The chain links TRBV27 to TRBJ2-2; a possible D gene is TRBD2 (5 bases). The germline V and J ends were trimmed by 6 bases and 1 base, with 12 bases remaining between them. From germline, CDR1 is MNHEY and CDR2 SMNVEV (reference sequence). CDR3 size: 15 residues.

As DNA, the CDR3 is TGTGCCATCAGTGTTGCGCTAGCTGAGACCTACGAGCAGTACTTC. Amino acids: CAISVALAETYEQYF. V is TRBV10-3 and J is TRBJ2-7; maybe TRBD2 (5 bases). This CDR3 is built from 15 residues. Trimming removed 4 bases at V and 2 bases at J, with 15 bases between. Per germline, CDR1 ENHRY and CDR2 SYGVKD.

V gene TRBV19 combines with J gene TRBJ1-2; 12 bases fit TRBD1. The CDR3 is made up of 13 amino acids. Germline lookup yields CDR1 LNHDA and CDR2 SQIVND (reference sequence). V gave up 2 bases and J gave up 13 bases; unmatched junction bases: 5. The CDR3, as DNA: TGTGCCAGTAGTATACCGGGACAGGGGGCAGGCACCTTC. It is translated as CASSIPGQGAGTF.

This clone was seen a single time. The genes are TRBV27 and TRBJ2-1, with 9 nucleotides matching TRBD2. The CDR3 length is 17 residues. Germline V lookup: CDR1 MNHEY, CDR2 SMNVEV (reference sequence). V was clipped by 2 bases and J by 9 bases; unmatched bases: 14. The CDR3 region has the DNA TGTGCCAGCAGTTTAAAACCCGGGCTAGCGGGAAGGGGTGAGCAGTTCTTC. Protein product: CASSLKPGLAGRGEQFF.

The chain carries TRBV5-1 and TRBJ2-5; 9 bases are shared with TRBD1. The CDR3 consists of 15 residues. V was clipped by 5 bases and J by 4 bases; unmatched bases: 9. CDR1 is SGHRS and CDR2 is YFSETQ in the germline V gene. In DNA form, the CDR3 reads TGCGCCAGCAGTTTTGGGACAGGGTTAGGAGAGACCCAGTACTTC. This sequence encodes CASSFGTGLGETQYF.

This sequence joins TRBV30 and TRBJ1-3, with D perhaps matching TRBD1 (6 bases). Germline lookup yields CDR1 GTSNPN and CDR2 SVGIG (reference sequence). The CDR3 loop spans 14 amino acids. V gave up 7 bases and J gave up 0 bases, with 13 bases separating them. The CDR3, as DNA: TGTGCCTCCCCGGGACACCGCTCTGGAAACACCATATATTTT. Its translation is CASPGHRSGNTIYF.

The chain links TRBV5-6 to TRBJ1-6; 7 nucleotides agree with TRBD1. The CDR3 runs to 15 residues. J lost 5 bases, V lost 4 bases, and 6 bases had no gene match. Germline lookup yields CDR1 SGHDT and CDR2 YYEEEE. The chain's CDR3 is CASSQVGGDNSPLHF. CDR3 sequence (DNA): TGTGCCAGCAGCCAAGTAGGGGGCGATAATTCACCCCTCCACTTT. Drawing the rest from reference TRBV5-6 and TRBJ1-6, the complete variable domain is DAGVTQSPTHLIKTRGQQVTLRCSPKSGHDTVSWYQQALGQGPQFIFQYYEEEERQRGNFPDRFSGHQFPNYSSELNVNALLLGDSALYLCASSQVGGDNSPLHFGNGTRLTVT.

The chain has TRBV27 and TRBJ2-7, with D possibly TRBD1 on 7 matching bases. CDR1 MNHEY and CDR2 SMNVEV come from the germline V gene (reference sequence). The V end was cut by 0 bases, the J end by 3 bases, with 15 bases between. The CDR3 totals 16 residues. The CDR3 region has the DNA TGTGCCAGCAGTTTATCCGGAGGGACAGATTTCTACGAGCAGTACTTC. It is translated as CASSLSGGTDFYEQYF.

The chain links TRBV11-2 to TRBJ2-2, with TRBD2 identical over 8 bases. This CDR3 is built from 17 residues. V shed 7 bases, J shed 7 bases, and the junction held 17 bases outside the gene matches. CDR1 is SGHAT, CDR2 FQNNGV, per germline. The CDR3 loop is CASTLGRLANLGGELFF. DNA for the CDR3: TGTGCCAGCACCCTGGGCCGACTAGCGAACTTGGGCGGGGAGCTGTTTTTT.

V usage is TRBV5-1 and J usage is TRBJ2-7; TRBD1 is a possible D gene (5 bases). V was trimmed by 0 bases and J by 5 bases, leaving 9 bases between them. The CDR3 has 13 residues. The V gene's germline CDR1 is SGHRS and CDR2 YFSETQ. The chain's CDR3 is CASSLGQGHEQYF. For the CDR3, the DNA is TGCGCCAGCAGCTTGGGGCAGGGCCACGAGCAGTACTTC. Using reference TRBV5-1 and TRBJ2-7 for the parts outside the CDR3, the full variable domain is KAGVTQTPRYLIKTRGQQVTLSCSPISGHRSVSWYQQTPGQGLQFLFEYFSETQRNKGNFPGRFSGRQFSNSRSEMNVSTLELGDSALYLCASSLGQGHEQYFGPGTRLTVT.

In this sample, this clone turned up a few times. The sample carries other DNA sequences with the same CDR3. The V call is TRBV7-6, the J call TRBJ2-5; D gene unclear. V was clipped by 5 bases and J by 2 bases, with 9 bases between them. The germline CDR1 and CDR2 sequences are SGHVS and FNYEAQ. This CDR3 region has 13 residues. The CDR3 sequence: CASSRGRQETQYF. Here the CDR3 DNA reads TGTGCCAGCAGCCGCGGAAGGCAAGAGACCCAGTACTTC.

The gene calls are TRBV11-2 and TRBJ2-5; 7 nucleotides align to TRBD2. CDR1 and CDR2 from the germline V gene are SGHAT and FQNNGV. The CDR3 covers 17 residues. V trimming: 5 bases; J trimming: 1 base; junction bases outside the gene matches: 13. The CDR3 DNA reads TGTGCCAGCAGCCGTCAGGAGCTAGCGGCCCCCCAAGAGACCCAGTACTTC. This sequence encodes CASSRQELAAPQETQYF.

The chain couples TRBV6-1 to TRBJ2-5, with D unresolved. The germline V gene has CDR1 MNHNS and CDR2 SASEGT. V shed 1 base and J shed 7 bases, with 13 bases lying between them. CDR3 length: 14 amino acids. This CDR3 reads CASSEVVVRGTQYF. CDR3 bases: TGTGCCAGCAGTGAAGTTGTAGTGAGAGGGACCCAGTACTTC.